This T cell receptor (beta chain) originates from a study of molecular identifiers for immune sequencing clone quantification (dated by TCRdb to the late 2010s). Turning to the overall study: In a replicate experiment, RNA from roughly 18,000 or 92,000 naive CD8 T cells was split into five aliquots, four of which were sequenced. This methods study used CD8 T cells to benchmark TCR RNA copy counting and molecular-identifier clustering-based TCR repertoire sequencing (MIDCIRS). What the research found in general, with its limitations: The sizes of highly expanded clones could end up underestimated when identical TCR molecules share a barcode. Without barcode sub-clustering, chimeric consensus sequences inflated TCR diversity; chimeras reached as high as 47%. The naive libraries included spiked-in Jurkat TCR RNA (about nine copies' worth), and this Jurkat TCR RNA is not part of the donor repertoire. In CMV-specific effector cells, clones with more than 20 RNA copies contained over 98% of molecules, whereas in naive cells such clones contained under 1% of molecules. Spiked-in Jurkat TCR RNA equivalent to a single cell was reported to be detectable even among more than 900,000 naive CD8 T cells. About 3 recovered TCR RNA copies per cell were obtained by modeling, versus approximately 10 by digital PCR, implying a capture efficiency of about 30%.

The method behind the library was PCR. Sequencing took place on an Illumina HiSeq 4000. Preparation of bulk TCR libraries followed a previously described approach, with the TCR primers listed in Table S5. Total RNA was purified with the Qiagen AllPrep DNA/RNA kit. Reads from multiple sequencing runs of the same library were pooled before analysis. On the study's bioinformatics: Reads were retained only if an exact TCR constant sequence was present, and the retained reads were trimmed to 150 nt and grouped according to their 12-nt molecular barcodes. Within each barcode group, reads were sub-clustered at a 15% Levenshtein threshold, and quality-weighted consensus sequences were built per RNA molecule. Non-functional sequences were filtered out, along with any lower-count sequence sitting one edit away from another sequence. On the basis of fitting two negative binomial distributions, barcode sub-clusters with fewer than 20% of the maximum read count were discarded. TCRdb trimmed public reads at Q25 via fastp, called clones via MiXCR and kept in-frame beta chains. Every distinct CDR3 protein forms one entry, paired with its most common genes and DNA. TCRdb's processing, not the authors' own work, is the source of the V and J calls. The sample contains some 65,000 distinct CDR3 sequences, about 18% of them found a single time. 1.5% to 1.7% of the sample goes to the ten largest clones.

Libraries of naive CD8 T cells were generated from roughly 18,000 to 920,000 sorted cells, with 10%, 30% or 50% of the purified RNA used. Naive CD8 T cells, defined as CD8+CD4-CCR7+CD45RA+, were FACS-sorted into RLT Plus buffer on a BD FACSAria II. Detection sensitivity was tested by spiking Jurkat RNA equal to some 10 TCR copies' worth into samples containing 20,000-1,000,000 naive CD8 T cells. Enrichment of CD8 T cells was done with RosetteSep CD8+ T Cell Enrichment Cocktail plus Ficoll-Paque, and ACK red cell lysis came afterward. CDR1 and CDR2 are read off the germline V gene as SGHRS and YFSETQ. V lost 0 bases and J lost 1 base; the stretch between them is 16 bases long. The CDR3 runs 17 amino acids, cysteine and phenylalanine included. Solely the CDR3 DNA is kept, with 51 bases framed from the first base. This clonotype was recorded many times. What this receptor recognizes is not known. Base qualities are not provided; no much larger clone lies one nucleotide away.

This clonotype was obtained from a human donor in good health. Some libraries in this study had Jurkat cell RNA spiked in. In this chain, TRBV5-1 is recombined with TRBJ1-1, with TRBD1 as a weak D call on 5 bases. The sample consisted of naive CD8+ T cells from blood, with Jurkat cell RNA spiked in. The label giving this sample's cell subset or site can be read as: FACS-sorted CD8+CD4-CCR7+CD45RA+ naive T cells. The CDR3 protein is CASSLAFPGRKNTEAFF. The sequence in DNA is TGCGCCAGCAGCTTGGCCTTTCCGGGACGGAAGAACACTGAAGCTTTCTTT.